The 27 T cell receptor beta chains below all came from one sample that was sequenced in a study of CD8+CD57+ T cells in acquired aplastic anemia. Sequencing was done on patients that had shown CD8+CD57+ cell expansion by flow cytometry. Profiling of TCR beta VDJ combinations and CDR3 sequences used genomic DNA as template. One entry per CDR3 protein results from TCRdb running MiXCR on the reads. The table shows roughly 290,000 distinct CDR3 sequences, with about 50% occurring only once. The sample comprised sorted CD4+, CD8+, or CD8+CD57+ T cells (not recorded which) from PBMCs. These receptors came from a human donor with aplastic anemia.

The CDR3 region is CASRGGYYNEQFF. In nucleotides, the CDR3 is TGTGCCAGCAGGGGCGGGTACTACAATGAGCAGTTCTTC. This chain links TRBV2 with TRBJ2-1, with a tentative D call TRBD2 (5 bases). Trimming shortened V by 6 bases and J by 3 bases, and 9 bases separated the two germline ends. Germline assignment: CDR1 SNHLY and CDR2 FYNNEI. This CDR3 has 13 residues.

Note on this clonotype: At one end the junction does not follow the germline gene, possibly because of a read error. The rearrangement joins TRBV24-1 to TRBJ2-5, with D perhaps given as TRBD1 or TRBD2 (5 bases each). This CDR3 has 16 residues. Germline V gene sequence: CDR1 KGHDR, CDR2 SFDVKD. The CDR3 bases are TGCGCCACCAGTGATTTAGGGACGGCAGGGAAAGAGACCCAGTACTTC. Translated, it gives CATSDLGTAGKETQYF.

This clonotype was recorded at least ten times. The chain couples TRBV19 to TRBJ1-1, with 8 bases lining up with TRBD1. V shed 5 bases and J 1 base; nucleotides not matched to a gene: 6. The CDR3 length is 15 residues. CDR1 is LNHDA, CDR2 SQIVND, per germline (reference sequence). The CDR3 loop reads CASSVTGATNTEAFF. The CDR3 DNA reads TGTGCCAGTAGTGTGACAGGGGCCACGAACACTGAAGCTTTCTTT. The full variable domain, with the rest looked up from reference TRBV19 and TRBJ1-1, is DGGITQSPKYLFRKEGQNVTLSCEQNLNHDAMYWYRQDPGQGLRLIYYSQIVNDFQKGDIAEGYSVSREKKESFPLTVTSAQKNPTAFYLCASSVTGATNTEAFFGQGTRLTVV.

Many counts were recorded for this clonotype. The rearrangement uses TRBV19 and TRBJ2-1, with 12 bases lining up with TRBD2. J lost 4 bases, V lost 7 bases, and 5 bases had no gene match. Germline CDR1 and CDR2: LNHDA and SQIVND (reference sequence). This CDR3 is built from 15 residues. CDR3 DNA sequence: TGTGCCAGTATGAGGCTAGCGGGAGGGTACAATGAGCAGTTCTTC. Translation gives CASMRLAGGYNEQFF.

The genes are TRBV4-2 and TRBJ1-4, with D perhaps matching TRBD1 (5 bases). Looked up from germline, CDR1 is LGHNA and CDR2 is YNFKEQ. With 0 bases removed from V and 4 bases from J, the gap between germline ends came to 9 bases. This CDR3 spans 15 amino acids. The DNA for the CDR3 is TGTGCCAGCAGCCAAGATCCCGGGGGTAATGAAAAACTGTTTTTT. Its protein is CASSQDPGGNEKLFF.

This clonotype has ten or more counts. V is TRBV20-1 and J is TRBJ2-7; tentatively, D is TRBD1 (6 bases). V dropped 3 bases and J dropped 3 bases, with 18 bases sitting between them. Germline-derived CDR1 and CDR2 are DFQATT and SNEGSKA (reference sequence). The CDR3 sequence is 15 residues long. This chain's CDR3 is CSASRGRGPNYEQYF. As DNA, the CDR3 is TGCAGTGCTAGCCGAGGCAGGGGCCCCAACTACGAGCAGTACTTC.

The CDR3 DNA reads TGTGCCAGCACCAAATTCCCTAGCGGGGGGTACGAGCAGTACTTC. Translating gives CASTKFPSGGYEQYF. The chain recombines TRBV7-9 with TRBJ2-7; 11 bases line up with TRBD2. V was clipped by 7 bases and J by 4 bases; unmatched bases: 9. CDR1 and CDR2 (germline): SEHNR, FQNEAQ (reference sequence). The CDR3 length is 15 residues.

Only one count was recorded for this clonotype. The V call is TRBV6-5, the J call TRBJ2-1; a possible D gene is TRBD1 (6 bases). Germline CDR1 MNHEY, CDR2 SVGAGI. V shed 6 bases and J shed 3 bases, with 12 bases lying between them. The CDR3 is 14 residues long. CDR3 coding DNA: TGTGCCAGCAGCCACGAGGGGGTCTACAATGAGCAGTTCTTC. This sequence encodes CASSHEGVYNEQFF.

V gene TRBV10-2 combines with J gene TRBJ2-1; D tentatively fits TRBD1 or TRBD2 (6 bases each). Between the trimmed V and J ends, which lost 3 bases and 4 bases, there was a span of 13 bases. The germline V gene has CDR1 WSHSY and CDR2 SAAADI. The CDR3 totals 15 residues. DNA of the CDR3: TGCGCCAGCAGTGACGGGGGCGCGGGGTACAATGAGCAGTTCTTC. It codes for CASSDGGAGYNEQFF.

The V and J genes are TRBV4-2 and TRBJ2-7, with D unclear. The germline V gene has CDR1 LGHNA and CDR2 YNFKEQ. With 0 bases removed from V and 0 bases from J, the gap between germline ends came to 6 bases. The CDR3 consists of 14 residues. CDR3 bases: TGTGCCAGCAGCCAAGATTTGGGCTCCTACGAGCAGTACTTC. Its protein is CASSQDLGSYEQYF.

The gene calls are TRBV7-8 and TRBJ2-7, with a weak D call TRBD2 (5 bases). Trimming removed 4 bases at V and 3 bases at J, with 13 bases between. CDR1 SGHVS and CDR2 FQNEAQ come from the germline V gene. CDR3 length: 14 residues. CDR3 nucleotides: TGTGCCAGCAGCTCGACGGGAATTAGCTACGAGCAGTACTTC. Protein product: CASSSTGISYEQYF.

This chain connects TRBV7-9 to TRBJ1-5, with D perhaps matching TRBD1 (6 bases). There are 15 residues in the CDR3. V was trimmed by 5 bases and J by 6 bases, leaving 17 bases between them. Germline assignment: CDR1 SEHNR and CDR2 FQNEAQ (reference sequence). CDR3 nucleotides: TGTGCCAGCAGCCCAACGGGGGCAGGGCTTCAGCCCCAGCATTTT. As protein: CASSPTGAGLQPQHF.

The chain links TRBV7-3 to TRBJ2-1, with TRBD2 matching over 9 bases. CDR1 SGHTA and CDR2 FQGTGA come from the germline V gene. After removal of 1 base from V and 10 bases from J, the junction contained 5 bases not matched to a gene. This CDR3 region has 14 residues. The CDR3, as DNA: TGTGCCAGCAGCTTAAGCGGGAGGGCTCAGGAGCAGTTCTTC. This sequence encodes CASSLSGRAQEQFF.

In this sample, this clonotype turned up many times. This chain joins TRBV19 and TRBJ2-3; TRBD2 might be the D (6 bases). Germline V CDR1 and CDR2: LNHDA, SQIVND (reference sequence). This CDR3 spans 14 amino acids. V dropped 5 bases and J dropped 5 bases, with 14 bases sitting between them. CDR3 region: CASSYGGYKDTQYF. The CDR3 DNA is TGTGCCAGTAGTTACGGGGGTTATAAAGATACGCAGTATTTT.

This clonotype has ten or more counts. The chain has TRBV24-1 and TRBJ2-1; the match to TRBD1 covers 8 bases. The CDR3 totals 15 residues. J was trimmed by 0 bases and V by 7 bases; bases with no gene match: 4. Germline CDR1 reads KGHDR; CDR2 reads SFDVKD. The chain's CDR3 is CATSARGRSYNEQFF. The CDR3 region has the DNA TGTGCCACCAGCGCCAGGGGGCGCTCCTACAATGAGCAGTTCTTC.

The chain uses TRBV5-1 and TRBJ1-1; the D gene is possibly TRBD1 (5 bases). Per germline, CDR1 SGHRS and CDR2 YFSETQ. V lost 1 base and J lost 7, with 17 bases in between. The CDR3 has 15 amino acids. This CDR3 is CASSLNEQAYNEAFF. CDR3 bases: TGCGCCAGCAGCTTGAACGAACAGGCCTACAATGAAGCTTTCTTT.

The V gene is TRBV12-3 or TRBV12-4, the J gene TRBJ1-5; D is perhaps TRBD1 (6 bases). V lost 5 bases to trimming and J lost 7 bases, with 21 bases between them. The CDR3 extends over 16 amino acids. As DNA, the CDR3 is TGTGCCAGCAGTATGACTAGCGGGGGCCTGGAGCAGCCCCAGCATTTT. Amino acid sequence: CASSMTSGGLEQPQHF.

The table lists this clonotype with a count of one. This sequence joins TRBV19 and TRBJ2-7; no clear D. CDR3 length equals 12 residues. The V gene's germline CDR1 is LNHDA and CDR2 SQIVND (reference sequence). V lost 3 bases and J lost 6, with 9 bases in between. The CDR3 spells CASSMIEGEQYF. The CDR3 coding sequence is TGTGCCAGTAGTATGATTGAAGGCGAGCAGTACTTC. Together with reference TRBV19 and TRBJ2-7, the CDR3 gives the full variable domain: DGGITQSPKYLFRKEGQNVTLSCEQNLNHDAMYWYRQDPGQGLRLIYYSQIVNDFQKGDIAEGYSVSREKKESFPLTVTSAQKNPTAFYLCASSMIEGEQYFGPGTRLTVT.

This clonotype has a handful of counts. This sequence joins TRBV3-1 and TRBJ2-4; TRBD1 might be the D (5 bases). The V end was cut by 1 base, the J end by 9 bases, with 13 bases between. The CDR3 loop spans 14 amino acids. Germline V CDR1 and CDR2: LGHDT, YNNKEL (reference sequence). For the CDR3, the DNA is TGTGCCAGCAGCCAAGCCCCCAGGGCAGGCATTCAGTACTTC. This encodes CASSQAPRAGIQYF.

The genes are TRBV29-1 and TRBJ1-2; D not certain. The CDR3 has 11 residues. Germline assignment: CDR1 SQVTM and CDR2 ANQGSEA. Trimming took 4 bases from V and 4 from J, leaving 7 bases between them. CDR3 DNA: TGCAGCGTTGGACCTAGCTATGGCTACACCTTC. Translating it yields CSVGPSYGYTF.

Many counts were recorded for this clonotype. This chain uses TRBV7-9 with TRBJ1-5; 7 bases are a match to TRBD1. The CDR3 has 14 residues. The germline gives CDR1 SEHNR, CDR2 FQNEAQ (reference sequence). Unmatched junction bases numbered 4, after V lost 5 bases and J lost 3 bases. Written as DNA, the CDR3 is TGTGCCAGCAGCCCTGGGACAGTCAATCAGCCCCAGCATTTT. Residues: CASSPGTVNQPQHF.

This clonotype showed up many times. The V and J genes are TRBV3-1 and TRBJ2-7, with 7 bases fitting TRBD2. Germline CDR1 is LGHDT and CDR2 is YNNKEL (reference sequence). The CDR3 sequence is 15 residues long. With 1 base clipped from V and 3 bases from J, the junction kept 6 bases outside the gene matches. The chain's CDR3 is CASSQVFSGDYEQYF. The DNA for the CDR3 is TGTGCCAGCAGCCAAGTGTTCAGCGGGGACTACGAGCAGTACTTC.

To note about this clonotype: One base away lies a much larger clone, so this may be a sequencing read error. J is TRBJ1-2 and V is TRBV11-1; 8 bases match TRBD1. CDR1 is SGHAT and CDR2 is FQDESV in the germline V gene (reference sequence). The CDR3 runs 17 residues. CDR3 region: CASSQDPAGGGGYGYTF. The CDR3 DNA reads as TGCGCCAGCAGCCAAGACCCCGCAGGGGGCGGCGGCTATGGCTACACCTTC.

This clonotype was recorded at least ten times. The V call is TRBV7-9, the J call TRBJ2-2; a possible D gene is TRBD1 (5 bases). The germline V gene has CDR1 SEHNR and CDR2 FQNEAQ (reference sequence). The CDR3 is made up of 13 amino acids. V was pared by 3 bases and J by 3 bases, with 5 bases between. CDR3 loop: CASSFRDTGELFF. As DNA, the CDR3 is TGTGCCAGCAGCTTCAGGGACACCGGGGAGCTGTTTTTT.

This clonotype was recorded many times. The CDR3 spells CASSPGVAASYNEQFF. CDR3 bases: TGCGCCAGCTCGCCCGGGGTAGCGGCCTCCTACAATGAGCAGTTCTTC. This chain joins TRBV5-1 and TRBJ2-1; perhaps TRBD2 as D (6 bases). Trimming removed 7 bases at V and 0 bases at J, with 17 bases between. CDR1 and CDR2 (germline): SGHRS, YFSETQ. This CDR3 region has 16 residues.

This clonotype occurred many times. DNA of the CDR3: TGCGCCAGCAGCTTGGGCGGGAGCAATGAGCAGTACTTC. The encoded protein is CASSLGGSNEQYF. J is TRBJ2-7 and V is TRBV5-1, with 7 bases identical to TRBD2. Looked up from germline, CDR1 is SGHRS and CDR2 is YFSETQ. The CDR3 consists of 13 residues. V dropped 0 bases and J dropped 7; count of bases not matched to a gene: 4. The whole variable domain, filled in from reference TRBV5-1 and TRBJ2-7, reads KAGVTQTPRYLIKTRGQQVTLSCSPISGHRSVSWYQQTPGQGLQFLFEYFSETQRNKGNFPGRFSGRQFSNSRSEMNVSTLELGDSALYLCASSLGGSNEQYFGPGTRLTVT.

This chain links TRBV29-1 with TRBJ2-2; unclear D gene. The ends were cut back, 3 bases at V and 5 bases at J, with 13 bases in the middle. This CDR3 is 14 amino acids long. The V gene's germline CDR1 is SQVTM and CDR2 ANQGSEA. CDR3 nucleotides: TGCAGCGTTGAGTATAGGGTGGGAACCGGGGAGCTGTTTTTT. Protein: CSVEYRVGTGELFF.